A selection of T cell receptor beta chains follows, all from one sample in a study of T cell repertoires in cytomegalovirus infection. TCRdb fed the reads into MiXCR, producing one record per CDR3 protein. The profile shows approximately 730,000 distinct CDR3 sequences, around 32% of them singletons. Antigens of these TCRs are unknown. This specimen was cultured PBMCs, taken from culture after CMV antigen stimulation. The source is a human donor in good health (CMV status not recorded). Some clones in this sample may be carry-over from other donors' samples. CDR3s include the opening cysteine and the closing phenylalanine or tryptophan. The D gene is left open where the match is weak. A clone size is listed for some rows: how often the clone was seen (once, few, many), or a class if it is expanded.

D gene | clone size | J gene | V gene | CDR3 protein | CDR3 DNA
TRBD2 | . | TRBJ2-2 | TRBV29-1 | CSVGQAGGGTGELFF | TGCAGCGTTGGTCAGGCGGGAGGGGGTACCGGGGAGCTGTTTTTT
. | . | TRBJ2-5 | TRBV24-1 | CATSDPRQGGYETQYF | TGTGCCACCAGTGATCCTCGACAGGGAGGATACGAGACCCAGTACTTC
. | . | TRBJ2-3 | TRBV28 | CASSSDEPSTDTQYF | TGTGCCAGCAGTTCAGACGAACCTAGCACAGATACGCAGTATTTT
TRBD1 | . | TRBJ2-4 | TRBV10-3 | CAIRPGQGEDIQYF | TGTGCCATCAGGCCGGGACAGGGAGAGGACATTCAGTACTTC
. | few | TRBJ2-3 | TRBV7-2 | CASTYQGGADTQYF | TGTGCCAGCACCTATCAAGGGGGTGCAGATACGCAGTATTTT
. | few | TRBJ1-1 | TRBV29-1 | CSAERGWGNTEAFF | TGCAGCGCTGAAAGAGGATGGGGCAACACTGAAGCTTTCTTT
. | . | TRBJ2-1 | TRBV7-2 | CASSSSLGTYNEQFF | TGTGCCAGCAGCAGTAGCCTGGGGACTTACAATGAGCAGTTCTTC
TRBD1 | . | TRBJ1-4 | TRBV3-1 | CASSQDWDRDEKLFF | TGTGCCAGCAGCCAAGACTGGGACAGAGATGAAAAACTGTTTTTT
. | once | TRBJ1-4 | TRBV5-6 | CASSLATRGEKLFF | TGTGCCAGCAGCTTGGCGACAAGGGGTGAAAAACTGTTTTTT
TRBD2 | few | TRBJ2-7 | TRBV7-9 | CASSLGAGGSYEQYF | TGTGCCAGCAGCTTAGGAGCGGGAGGCTCCTACGAGCAGTACTTC
. | few | TRBJ2-3 | TRBV18 | CASSPVTIDTQYF | TGTGCCAGCTCACCCGTCACGATAGATACGCAGTATTTT
TRBD1 | once | TRBJ1-2 | TRBV28 | CASSLSEGADYGYTF | TGTGCCAGCAGTTTATCGGAGGGGGCGGACTATGGCTACACCTTC
. | few | TRBJ2-5 | TRBV11-2 | CASSHRRGTQETQYF | TGTGCCAGCAGCCACCGGAGGGGAACCCAAGAGACCCAGTACTTC
. | . | TRBJ1-1 | TRBV4-3 | CASSQDNRRDTEAFF | TGCGCCAGCAGCCAAGATAATAGAAGGGACACTGAAGCTTTCTTT
. | . | TRBJ2-1 | TRBV18 | CASSPPIANEQFF | TGTGCCAGCTCACCACCGATCGCAAATGAGCAGTTCTTC
TRBD1 | . | TRBJ1-1 | TRBV7-6 | CASSPGGGGLNTEAFF | TGTGCCAGCAGCCCCGGAGGGGGCGGCCTGAACACTGAAGCTTTCTTT
. | . | TRBJ2-3 | TRBV20-1 | CSAPPRRLFTDTQYF | TGCAGTGCCCCACCGCGCAGACTGTTCACAGATACGCAGTATTTT